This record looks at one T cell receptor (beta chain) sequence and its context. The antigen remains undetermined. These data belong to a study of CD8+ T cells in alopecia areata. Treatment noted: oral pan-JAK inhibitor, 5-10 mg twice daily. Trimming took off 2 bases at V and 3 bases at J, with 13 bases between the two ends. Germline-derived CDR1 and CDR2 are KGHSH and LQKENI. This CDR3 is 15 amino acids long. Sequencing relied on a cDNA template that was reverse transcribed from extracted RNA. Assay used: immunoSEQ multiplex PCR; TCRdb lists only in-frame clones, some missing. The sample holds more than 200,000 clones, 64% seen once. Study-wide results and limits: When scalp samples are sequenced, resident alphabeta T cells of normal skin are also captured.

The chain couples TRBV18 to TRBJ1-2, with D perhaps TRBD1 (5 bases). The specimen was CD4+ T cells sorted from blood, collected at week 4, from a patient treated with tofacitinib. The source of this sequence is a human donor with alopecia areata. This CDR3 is CASSPRTSGDYGYTF. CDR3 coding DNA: TGTGCCAGCTCACCAAGGACTTCGGGGGACTATGGCTACACCTTC. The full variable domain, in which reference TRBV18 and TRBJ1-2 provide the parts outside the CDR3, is NAGVMQNPRHLVRRRGQEARLRCSPMKGHSHVYWYRQLPEEGLKFMVYLQKENIIDESGMPKERFSAEFPKEGPSILRIQQVVRGDSAAYFCASSPRTSGDYGYTFGSGTRLTVV.